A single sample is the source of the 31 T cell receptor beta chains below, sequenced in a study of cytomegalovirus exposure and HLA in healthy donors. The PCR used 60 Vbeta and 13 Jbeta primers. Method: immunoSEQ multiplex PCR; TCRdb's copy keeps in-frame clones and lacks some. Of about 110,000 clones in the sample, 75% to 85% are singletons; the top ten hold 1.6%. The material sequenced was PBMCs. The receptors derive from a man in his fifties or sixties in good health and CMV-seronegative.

CDR3 sequence reads: CASSPGWSQPQHF. CDR3 nucleotides: TGTGCCAGCTCACCCGGATGGAGTCAGCCCCAGCATTTT. The chain uses TRBV18 and TRBJ1-5; no reliable D call. Germline CDR1 KGHSH, CDR2 LQKENI. Deletions cut 3 bases from V and 6 bases from J, with 9 bases between. CDR3 length equals 13 residues.

CDR3 coding DNA: TGTGCCATCTCAAGCACCTTTGGAGAGACCCAGTACTTC. It encodes CAISSTFGETQYF. This chain connects TRBV10-3 to TRBJ2-5; D gene unclear. Per the germline V gene, CDR1 is ENHRY and CDR2 is SYGVKD. Trimming took off 8 bases at V and 4 bases at J, with 14 bases between the two ends. The CDR3 has 13 residues.

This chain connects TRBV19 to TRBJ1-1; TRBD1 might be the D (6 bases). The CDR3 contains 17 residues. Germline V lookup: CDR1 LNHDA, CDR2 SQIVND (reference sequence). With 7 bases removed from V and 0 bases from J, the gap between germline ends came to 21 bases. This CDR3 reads CASTSNTGSTLNTEAFF. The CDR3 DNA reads TGTGCCAGTACCTCAAATACAGGGAGTACCTTGAACACTGAAGCTTTCTTT.

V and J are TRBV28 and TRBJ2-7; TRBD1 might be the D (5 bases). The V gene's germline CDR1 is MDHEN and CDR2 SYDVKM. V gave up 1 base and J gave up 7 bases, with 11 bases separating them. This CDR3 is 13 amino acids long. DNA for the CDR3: TGTGCCAGCAGTTTATCCAGGGCAGGGGAGCAGTACTTC. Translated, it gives CASSLSRAGEQYF.

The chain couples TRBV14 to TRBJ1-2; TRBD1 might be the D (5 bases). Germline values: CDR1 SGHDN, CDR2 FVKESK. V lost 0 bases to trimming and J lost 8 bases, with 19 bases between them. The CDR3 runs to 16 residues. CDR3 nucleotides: TGTGCCAGCAGCCAAGATCTCGGGGGAGTGTCGGGGGGCTACACCTTC. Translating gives CASSQDLGGVSGGYTF.

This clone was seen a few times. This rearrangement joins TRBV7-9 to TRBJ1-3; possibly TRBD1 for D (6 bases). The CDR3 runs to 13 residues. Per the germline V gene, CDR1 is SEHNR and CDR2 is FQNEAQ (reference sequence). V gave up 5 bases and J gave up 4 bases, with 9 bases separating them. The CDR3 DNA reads TGTGCCAGCAGCCCCGGACAGGGAAACACCATATATTTT. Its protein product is CASSPGQGNTIYF. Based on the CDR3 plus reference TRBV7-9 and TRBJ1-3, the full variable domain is DTGVSQNPRHKITKRGQNVTFRCDPISEHNRLYWYRQTLGQGPEFLTYFQNEAQLEKSRLLSDRFSAERPKGSFSTLEIQRTEQGDSAMYLCASSPGQGNTIYFGEGSWLTVV.

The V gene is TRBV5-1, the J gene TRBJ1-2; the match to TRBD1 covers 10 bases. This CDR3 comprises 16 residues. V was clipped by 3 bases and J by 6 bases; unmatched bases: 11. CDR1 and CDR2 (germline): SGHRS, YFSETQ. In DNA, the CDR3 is TGCGCCAGCAGCTACCTAATTGGACAGGGGGGGAATGGCTACACCTTC. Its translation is CASSYLIGQGGNGYTF.

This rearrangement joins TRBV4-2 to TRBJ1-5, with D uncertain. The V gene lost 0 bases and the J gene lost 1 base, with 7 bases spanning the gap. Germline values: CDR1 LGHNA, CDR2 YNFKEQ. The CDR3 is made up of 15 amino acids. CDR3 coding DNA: TGTGCCAGCAGCCAAGAAAGAGGCAGCAATCAGCCCCAGCATTTT. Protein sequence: CASSQERGSNQPQHF.

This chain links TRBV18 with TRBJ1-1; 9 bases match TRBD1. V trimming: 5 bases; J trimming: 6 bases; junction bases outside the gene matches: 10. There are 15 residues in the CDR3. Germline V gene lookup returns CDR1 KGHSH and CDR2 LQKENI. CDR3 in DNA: TGTGCCAGCTCAACAGGGGGCGAGGAAACGGCTGAAGCTTTCTTT. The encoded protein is CASSTGGEETAEAFF.

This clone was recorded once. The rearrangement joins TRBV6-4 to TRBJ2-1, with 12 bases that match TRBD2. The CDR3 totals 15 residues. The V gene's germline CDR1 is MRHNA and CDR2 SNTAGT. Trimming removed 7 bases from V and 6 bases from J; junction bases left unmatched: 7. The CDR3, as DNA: TGTGCCAGCACCCCACTAGCGGGGGGATCCAATGAGCAGTTCTTC. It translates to CASTPLAGGSNEQFF.

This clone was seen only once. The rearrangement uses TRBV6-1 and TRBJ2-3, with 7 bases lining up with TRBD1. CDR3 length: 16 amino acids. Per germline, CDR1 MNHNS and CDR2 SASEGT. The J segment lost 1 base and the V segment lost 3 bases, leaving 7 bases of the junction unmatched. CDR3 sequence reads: CASSDLEGGRTDTQYF. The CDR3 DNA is TGTGCCAGCAGTGATCTAGAAGGGGGCCGCACAGATACGCAGTATTTT.

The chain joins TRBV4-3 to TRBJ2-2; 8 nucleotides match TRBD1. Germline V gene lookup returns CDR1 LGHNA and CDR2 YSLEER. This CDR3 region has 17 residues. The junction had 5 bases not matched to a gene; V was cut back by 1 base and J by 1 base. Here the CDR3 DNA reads TGCGCCAGCAGCCAAGGAACCGGGACAGGGAACACCGGGGAGCTGTTTTTT. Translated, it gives CASSQGTGTGNTGELFF.

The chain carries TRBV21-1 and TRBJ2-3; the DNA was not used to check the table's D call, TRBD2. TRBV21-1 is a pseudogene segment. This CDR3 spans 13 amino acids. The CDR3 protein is CASSPRVTDTQYF. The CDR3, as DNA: TGTGCCAGCAGCCCTCGGGTGACAGATACGCAGTATTTT.

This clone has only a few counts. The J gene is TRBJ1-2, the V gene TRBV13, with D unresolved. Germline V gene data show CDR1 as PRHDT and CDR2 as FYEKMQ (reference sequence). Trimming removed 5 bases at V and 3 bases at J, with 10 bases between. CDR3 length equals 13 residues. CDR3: CASSLQTHYGYTF. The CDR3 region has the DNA TGTGCCAGCAGCCTACAGACCCACTATGGCTACACCTTC.

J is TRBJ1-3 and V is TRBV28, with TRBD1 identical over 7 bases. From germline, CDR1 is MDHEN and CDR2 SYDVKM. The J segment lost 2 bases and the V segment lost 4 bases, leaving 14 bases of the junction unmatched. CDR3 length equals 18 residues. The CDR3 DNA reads TGTGCCAGCAGTTCGATATCCATTATGACAGGGCCTGGAAACACCATATATTTT. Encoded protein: CASSSISIMTGPGNTIYF.

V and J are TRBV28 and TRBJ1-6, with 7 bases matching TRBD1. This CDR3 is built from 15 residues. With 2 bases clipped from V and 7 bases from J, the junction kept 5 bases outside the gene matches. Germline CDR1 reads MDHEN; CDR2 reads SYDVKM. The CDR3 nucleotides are TGTGCCAGCAGTTTAATCCCAGGGGGAAATTCACCCCTCCACTTT. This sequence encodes CASSLIPGGNSPLHF.

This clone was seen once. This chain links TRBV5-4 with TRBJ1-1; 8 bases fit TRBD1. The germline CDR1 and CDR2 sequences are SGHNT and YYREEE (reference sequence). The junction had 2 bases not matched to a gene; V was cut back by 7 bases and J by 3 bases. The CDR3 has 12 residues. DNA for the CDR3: TGTGCCAGCCCGACAGGGGACACTGAAGCTTTCTTT. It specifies CASPTGDTEAFF.

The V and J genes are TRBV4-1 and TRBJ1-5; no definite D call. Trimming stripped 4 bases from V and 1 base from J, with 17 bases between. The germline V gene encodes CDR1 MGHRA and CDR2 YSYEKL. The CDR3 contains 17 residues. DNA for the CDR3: TGCGCCAGCAGCCCTCGAGGAGCCTACATAAGCAATCAGCCCCAGCATTTT. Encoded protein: CASSPRGAYISNQPQHF.

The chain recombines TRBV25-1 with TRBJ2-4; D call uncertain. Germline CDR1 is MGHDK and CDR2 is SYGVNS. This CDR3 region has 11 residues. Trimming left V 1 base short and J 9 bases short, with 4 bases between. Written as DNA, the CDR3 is TGTGCCAGCAGTGAATCCGGCATTCAGTACTTC. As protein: CASSESGIQYF.

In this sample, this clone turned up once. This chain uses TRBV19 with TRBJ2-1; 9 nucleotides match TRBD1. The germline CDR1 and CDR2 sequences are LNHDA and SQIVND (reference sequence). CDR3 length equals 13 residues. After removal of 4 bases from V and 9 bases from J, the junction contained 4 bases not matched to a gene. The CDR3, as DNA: TGTGCCAGTAGTAGGACAGGGGAGGTTGAGCAGTTCTTC. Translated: CASSRTGEVEQFF.

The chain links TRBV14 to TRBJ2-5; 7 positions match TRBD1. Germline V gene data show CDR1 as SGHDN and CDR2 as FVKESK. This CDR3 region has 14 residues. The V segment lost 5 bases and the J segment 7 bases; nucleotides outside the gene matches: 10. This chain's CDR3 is CASSKGASTATQYF. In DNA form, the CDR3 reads TGTGCCAGCAGCAAGGGGGCTTCAACCGCGACCCAGTACTTC.

CDR3 DNA: TGTGCCACCCTCGATAGTGCAACTAATGAAAAACTGTTTTTT. Encoded protein: CATLDSATNEKLFF. This chain links TRBV7-9 with TRBJ1-4; D unclear. Trimming removed 10 bases from V and 0 bases from J, with 12 bases in between. There are 14 residues in the CDR3. The germline gives CDR1 SEHNR, CDR2 FQNEAQ (reference sequence).

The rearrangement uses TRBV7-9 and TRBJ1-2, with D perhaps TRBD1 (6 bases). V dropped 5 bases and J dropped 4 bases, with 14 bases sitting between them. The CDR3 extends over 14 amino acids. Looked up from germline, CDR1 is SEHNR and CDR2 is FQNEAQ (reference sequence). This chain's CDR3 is CASSPRTDLYGYTF. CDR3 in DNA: TGTGCCAGCAGCCCCCGGACAGACCTCTATGGCTACACCTTC.

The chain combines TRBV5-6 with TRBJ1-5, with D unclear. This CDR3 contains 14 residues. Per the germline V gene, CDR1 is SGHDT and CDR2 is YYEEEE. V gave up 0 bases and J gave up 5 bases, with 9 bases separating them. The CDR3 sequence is CASSLGVRDQPQHF. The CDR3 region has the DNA TGTGCCAGCAGCTTGGGAGTTCGAGATCAGCCCCAGCATTTT.

The CDR3 spells CASRQTANTGELFF. DNA of the CDR3: TGTGCCAGCAGACAGACAGCGAACACCGGGGAGCTGTTTTTT. The V call is TRBV27, the J call TRBJ2-2, with D maybe TRBD1 (5 bases). This CDR3 contains 14 residues. Per germline, CDR1 MNHEY and CDR2 SMNVEV (reference sequence). V was trimmed by 6 bases and J by 0 bases, leaving 8 bases between them.

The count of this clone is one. The DNA of the CDR3 is TGTGCCAGCAGCTTCCGTTCACCCCTCCACTTT. Its translation is CASSFRSPLHF. This chain uses TRBV7-8 with TRBJ1-6; D gene unclear. The ends were cut back, 3 bases at V and 9 bases at J, with 3 bases in the middle. The CDR3 totals 11 residues. The germline V gene encodes CDR1 SGHVS and CDR2 FQNEAQ.

DNA for the CDR3: TGTGCCAGCAGCTCCCCTTGGGAAGCCCAGGGGGGAAACATTCAGTACTTC. Residues: CASSSPWEAQGGNIQYF. The rearrangement links TRBV25-1 to TRBJ2-4; perhaps TRBD1 as D (7 bases). Germline V gene sequence: CDR1 MGHDK, CDR2 SYGVNS. Trimming stripped 6 bases from V and 6 bases from J, with 24 bases between. The length of the CDR3 is 17 residues. Using reference TRBV25-1 and TRBJ2-4 for the parts outside the CDR3, the full variable domain is EADIYQTPRYLVIGTGKKITLECSQTMGHDKMYWYQQDPGMELHLIHYSYGVNSTEKGDLSSESTVSRIRTEHFPLTLESARPSHTSQYLCASSSPWEAQGGNIQYFGAGTRLSVL.

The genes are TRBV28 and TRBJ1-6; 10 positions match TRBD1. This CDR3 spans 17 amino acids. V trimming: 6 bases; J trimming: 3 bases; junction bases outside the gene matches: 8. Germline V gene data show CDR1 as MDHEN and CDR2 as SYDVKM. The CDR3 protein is CASRRGQGTVYNSPLHF. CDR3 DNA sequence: TGTGCCAGCAGACGGGGACAGGGGACTGTCTATAATTCACCCCTCCACTTT.

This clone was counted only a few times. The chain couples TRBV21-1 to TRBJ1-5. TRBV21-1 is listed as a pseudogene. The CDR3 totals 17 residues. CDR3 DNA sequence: TGTGCCAGCAGCACACCCGTTGGGGTAGCGAGCAATCAGCCCCAGCATTTT. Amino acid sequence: CASSTPVGVASNQPQHF.

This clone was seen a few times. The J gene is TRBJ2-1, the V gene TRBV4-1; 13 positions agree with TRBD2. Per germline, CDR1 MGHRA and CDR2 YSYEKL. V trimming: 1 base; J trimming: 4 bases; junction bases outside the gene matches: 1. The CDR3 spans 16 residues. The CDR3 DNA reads TGCGCCAGCAGCCAAGGGGGACTAGCGGGGTACAATGAGCAGTTCTTC. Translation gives CASSQGGLAGYNEQFF.

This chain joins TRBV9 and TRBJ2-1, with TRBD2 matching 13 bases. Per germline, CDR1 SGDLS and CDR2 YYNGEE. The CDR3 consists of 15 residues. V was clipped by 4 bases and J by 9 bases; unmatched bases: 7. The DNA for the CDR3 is TGTGCCAGCAGCTCACGGACTAGCGGGGGTGTTGAGCAGTTCTTC. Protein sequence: CASSSRTSGGVEQFF.